Listed below are T cell receptor beta chains from one sample, sequenced in a study of cytomegalovirus exposure and HLA in healthy donors. This table comes from immunoSEQ multiplex PCR, and its TCRdb copy is limited to in-frame clones, with some not included. The sample has 150,000 to 170,000 clones, 65% to 80% seen once. Material: PBMCs. All receptors derive from a man between 18 and 35 years old in good health and CMV-seronegative. CDR3s include the opening cysteine and the closing phenylalanine or tryptophan. A D gene is named only where the DNA matches it firmly. Clone size is given for some rows only: seen once, a few or many times, or a class if the clone is expanded.

clone size	V gene	D gene	CDR3 length	J gene	CDR3 DNA	CDR3 protein
-	TRBV11-2	-	12	TRBJ2-3	TGTGCCAGCAGAGGGGGGGGAGATACGCAGTATTTT	CASRGGGDTQYF
-	TRBV5-1	-	14	TRBJ1-2	TGCGCCAGCAGCTTGGCGGGGGTAGGGTATGGCTACACCTTC	CASSLAGVGYGYTF
once	TRBV19	TRBD1	14	TRBJ2-1	TGTGCCAGTAGTATCCGGGACAGATACAATGAGCAGTTCTTC	CASSIRDRYNEQFF
-	TRBV5-1	TRBD1	15	TRBJ2-3	TGCGCCAGCAGCCCGGGACAGGGGGACGCAGATACGCAGTATTTT	CASSPGQGDADTQYF
once	TRBV5-1	TRBD2	18	TRBJ2-5	TGCGCCAGCAGCCTGCAAGAGGGGGTCGGGGGGGCGCGGGAGACCCAGTACTTC	CASSLQEGVGGARETQYF
-	TRBV10-1	-	15	TRBJ1-2	TGCGCCAGCACCGCCGACACGACTACAACCTATGGCTACACCTTC	CASTADTTTTYGYTF
-	TRBV11-2	TRBD1	17	TRBJ1-3	TGTGCCAGCAGCCAGGAGGGGGCCACTGTGGGTGGAAACACCATATATTTT	CASSQEGATVGGNTIYF
-	TRBV7-8	TRBD1	17	TRBJ1-2	TGTGCCAGCAGCCAAAGTCTCGGGGACAGGGGGCTCTTCGACTACACCTTC	CASSQSLGDRGLFDYTF
-	TRBV25-1	-	17	TRBJ1-3	TGTGCCAGCAGCTCTGGGGGGGGATCAACCTCTGGAAACACCATATATTTT	CASSSGGGSTSGNTIYF
-	TRBV6-4	-	15	TRBJ2-6	TGTGCCAGCAGTGACTCGGGTGATGGGGCCAACGGCCTGACTTTC	CASSDSGDGANGLTF
-	TRBV7-9	-	14	TRBJ2-3	TGTGCCAGCAGCTTCTCGACAGGCACAGATACGCAGTATTTT	CASSFSTGTDTQYF
-	TRBV5-1	TRBD1	13	TRBJ1-1	TGCGCCAGCACACATCTTGGACAGGGCGAAGCTTTCTTT	CASTHLGQGEAFF
-	TRBV11-2	-	14	TRBJ1-2	TGTGCCAGCAGCTTAGCGGCGGTTAACTATGGCTACACCTTC	CASSLAAVNYGYTF
-	TRBV2	-	13	TRBJ2-4	TGTGCCAGCACTCCGCGGAGTACGGACATTCAGTACTTC	CASTPRSTDIQYF
-	TRBV5-6	TRBD1	18	TRBJ2-7	TGTGCCAGCAGCCGGGACAGGGGGCAAAATTATGGATCCTACGAGCAGTACTTC	CASSRDRGQNYGSYEQYF
once	TRBV11-2	TRBD1	14	TRBJ2-1	TGTGCCAGCAGCGCAGACAGGGGTAGGGATGAGCAGTTCTTC	CASSADRGRDEQFF
-	TRBV28	-	15	TRBJ1-5	TGTGCCAGCAGTTCCTTCAGTGAGCGTCATCAGCCCCAGCATTTT	CASSSFSERHQPQHF
-	TRBV7-9	TRBD1	15	TRBJ1-2	TGTGCCAGCAGCCCTGGGACAGGGGAAGCGTATGGCTACACCTTC	CASSPGTGEAYGYTF
-	TRBV7-8	-	14	TRBJ1-4	TGTGCCAGCAGCTCCGGGACAACGGGGGAAAAACTGTTTTTT	CASSSGTTGEKLFF
once	TRBV28	TRBD1	21	TRBJ1-2	TGTGCCAGCAGTTTTCCGGGACAGGGGACGTCAGACCTAAAGTACAACTATGGCTACACCTTC	CASSFPGQGTSDLKYNYGYTF
-	TRBV4-2	-	16	TRBJ2-5	TGTGCCAGCAGCCCCTCTAAAGAAGGTGTGCGGGAGACCCAGTACTTC	CASSPSKEGVRETQYF
-	TRBV30	-	13	TRBJ1-2	TGTGCCTGGAGGGTTGGGGCAGGGAATGGCTACACCTTC	CAWRVGAGNGYTF
-	TRBV4-1	-	16	TRBJ2-5	TGCGCCAGCAGCCAAGCTCCCACTACCAACCAAGAGACCCAGTACTTC	CASSQAPTTNQETQYF
-	TRBV6-5	TRBD2	15	TRBJ2-3	TGTGCCAGCTCCCCCGGAGCGGGGCACACAGATACGCAGTATTTT	CASSPGAGHTDTQYF
-	TRBV11-2	TRBD1	15	TRBJ1-2	TGTGCCAGCAGCGAAGGACAGGGCATCGTTTCGGGCTACACCTTC	CASSEGQGIVSGYTF
few	TRBV27	TRBD1	14	TRBJ1-2	TGTGCCAGCAGTTCTCAAAGGACAGGGACTGGCTACACCTTC	CASSSQRTGTGYTF
few	TRBV7-8	-	14	TRBJ1-4	TGTGCCAGCAGCTTAGAAGGGGTCAGGGAAAAACTGTTTTTT	CASSLEGVREKLFF
-	TRBV30	-	15	TRBJ2-6	TGTGCCTGGAGTGTAGGGGGTTCTGGGGCCAACGGCCTGACTTTC	CAWSVGGSGANGLTF
-	TRBV10-1	TRBD1	14	TRBJ2-1	TGCGCCAGTAAACCGGGACAGGACTACAATGAGCAGTTCTTC	CASKPGQDYNEQFF
-	TRBV27	TRBD1	13	TRBJ1-6	TGTGCCAGCAGTTCCACCGGGACAGTCGCGTTCCACTTT	CASSSTGTVAFHF
-	TRBV11-1	-	15	TRBJ2-2	TGTGCCAGCAGCCCACGGGACTCCTACACCGGGGAGCTGTTTTTT	CASSPRDSYTGELFF
-	TRBV29-1	TRBD1	15	TRBJ1-3	TGCAGCGTTGAACTTGGACAGGGGTTTGGAAACACCATATATTTT	CSVELGQGFGNTIYF
-	TRBV29-1	TRBD1	15	TRBJ2-2	TGCAGCGTCGTGGACGGGACAGGGAACACCGGGGAGCTGTTTTTT	CSVVDGTGNTGELFF
-	TRBV25-1	TRBD1	16	TRBJ2-3	TGTGCCAGCAGTAAGCCCCAGGGGGCTTCAACAGATACGCAGTATTTT	CASSKPQGASTDTQYF
-	TRBV7-6	-	14	TRBJ1-4	TGTGCCAGCAGCCTTGGGGAGGGTAAAGAAAAACTGTTTTTT	CASSLGEGKEKLFF
-	TRBV7-2	-	13	TRBJ1-4	TGTGCCAGCAGCGTCAATTACAGGGAAAAACTGTTTTTT	CASSVNYREKLFF
-	TRBV6-1	-	13	TRBJ1-2	TGTGCCAGCAGGGCAGGGGACGGGTATGGCTACACCTTC	CASRAGDGYGYTF
-	TRBV15	TRBD1	15	TRBJ1-5	TGTGCCACCAGCAGAGACAGGGGGCGGAATCAGCCCCAGCATTTT	CATSRDRGRNQPQHF
-	TRBV27	-	14	TRBJ1-2	TGTGCCAGCAGTTTCGGGGGTAGTAGCTATGGCTACACCTTC	CASSFGGSSYGYTF
few	TRBV5-6	-	17	TRBJ1-6	TGTGCCAGCAGCTTGGACGCCGGAGCCAGGGTGGCTTCACCCCTCCACTTT	CASSLDAGARVASPLHF
-	TRBV29-1	-	14	TRBJ1-2	TGCAGCGTTGAATTTGGGGCTCTCGCCTATGGCTACACCTTC	CSVEFGALAYGYTF
-	TRBV27	TRBD1	15	TRBJ2-2	TGTGCCAGCAGCCCCGGGACAGGGGATACCGGGGAGCTGTTTTTT	CASSPGTGDTGELFF